A single sample gave rise to the 6 T cell receptor beta chains below, sequenced in a study of technical replicates of blood from a handful of donors (dated by TCRdb to 2015 to 2018). Library preparation was by the immunoSEQ multiplex PCR assay. In its TCRdb copy, this immuneACCESS table keeps in-frame sequences only and misses some clones. Where compared with another copy, unresolved V genes explain less than half of these, and the others have no known cause. Across this sample there are about 60,000 clones, with more than 75% seen only once. 5.2% of the sample is taken by the ten largest. Sequencing was carried out using PBMCs. The source of these receptors is a human donor in good health. Some clones in this sample may be carry-over from other donors' samples.

The chain couples TRBV10-3 to TRBJ1-2; 12 bases fit TRBD1. CDR3 length: 14 residues. V lost 6 bases and J lost 2; bases outside the gene matches: 1. Germline V gives CDR1 ENHRY, CDR2 SYGVKD. The CDR3 DNA sequence: TGTGCCATCAGAGGGACAGGGGGCAACTATGGCTACACCTTC. Translating gives CAIRGTGGNYGYTF.

The genes are TRBV5-1 and TRBJ1-6; possible D gene TRBD1, 6 bases. The CDR3 is 16 amino acids. The germline gives CDR1 SGHRS, CDR2 YFSETQ. Trimming removed 4 bases from V and 7 bases from J, with 18 bases in between. CDR3 region: CASSPHATGPNSPLHF. The CDR3 DNA reads as TGCGCCAGCAGCCCACACGCGACAGGCCCCAATTCACCCCTCCACTTT.

The rearrangement joins TRBV7-2 to TRBJ2-3, with 8 bases aligning to TRBD2. Trimming took 2 bases from V and 10 from J; bases not matched to a gene: 11. The CDR3 contains 15 residues. Germline lookup yields CDR1 SGHTA and CDR2 FQGNSA. Here the CDR3 reads CASSLQQAGGGAQYF. The CDR3 coding sequence is TGTGCCAGCAGCTTACAGCAGGCCGGGGGGGGTGCGCAGTATTTT.

This chain uses TRBV5-1 with TRBJ2-1; 12 bases are shared with TRBD2. Germline V gives CDR1 SGHRS, CDR2 YFSETQ. J gave up 8 bases and V 5 bases, and 5 bases lay outside the gene matches. The CDR3 covers 14 residues. CDR3 DNA sequence: TGCGCCAGCAGGGGGACTAGCGGGCACGATGAGCAGTTCTTC. It specifies CASRGTSGHDEQFF.

The rearrangement links TRBV14 to TRBJ1-1, with D perhaps TRBD1 (6 bases). The CDR3 sequence is 15 residues long. Germline values: CDR1 SGHDN, CDR2 FVKESK. Trimming took off 0 bases at V and 1 base at J, with 9 bases between the two ends. CDR3 sequence: CASSQDGQWNTEAFF. The CDR3 coding sequence is TGTGCCAGCAGCCAAGATGGACAGTGGAACACTGAAGCTTTCTTT.

V and J are TRBV10-3 and TRBJ2-7, with 7 bases lining up with TRBD2. CDR3 length: 17 amino acids. The V and J ends lost 0 bases and 0 bases, in that order; junction bases with no gene match: 8. Germline lookup yields CDR1 ENHRY and CDR2 SYGVKD. The CDR3, as DNA: TGTGCCATCAGTGAGTCGACGTCTAGCGGACTCTCCTACGAGCAGTACTTC. Translated, it gives CAISESTSSGLSYEQYF.